The 19 T cell receptor beta chains reported below all come from one sample, sequenced in a study of blood T cell repertoires in COVID-19. Sequencing used immunoSEQ multiplex PCR; TCRdb keeps in-frame clones, though not all of them. The sample has some 250,000 clones; approximately 88% are singletons. The sequenced sample consisted of peripheral blood. Receptors were obtained from a man aged 40-55 years with acute or convalescent COVID-19.

CDR3 coding DNA: TGTGCCAGCAGCGTTAGCCCGGGGGGACTCTACGAGCAGTACTTC. Translation: CASSVSPGGLYEQYF. This rearrangement joins TRBV7-2 to TRBJ2-7; 7 bases match TRBD2. Germline CDR1 and CDR2: SGHTA and FQGNSA. With V trimmed by 5 bases and J by 3 bases, 10 bases remained unmatched. The CDR3 has 15 amino acids.

The chain joins TRBV7-2 to TRBJ2-1; TRBD2 matches 14 bases. The germline CDR1 and CDR2 sequences are SGHTA and FQGNSA. With V trimmed by 4 bases and J by 7 bases, 3 bases remained unmatched. There are 15 residues in the CDR3. The CDR3 loop reads CASSSGLAGVNEQFF. As DNA, the CDR3 is TGTGCCAGCAGCTCGGGACTAGCGGGAGTTAATGAGCAGTTCTTC.

The chain employs TRBV15 and TRBJ1-2, with D uncertain. CDR1 is LNHNV and CDR2 is YYDKDF in the germline V gene (reference sequence). V was shortened by 2 bases and J by 0 bases, with 13 bases between the two germline ends. The length of the CDR3 is 16 residues. The CDR3 protein is CATSRHTTPSNYGYTF. The CDR3 nucleotides are TGTGCCACCAGCAGACATACAACCCCTTCTAACTATGGCTACACCTTC.

The rearrangement joins TRBV7-2 to TRBJ1-4, with D possibly being TRBD1 (6 bases). V gave up 2 bases and J gave up 3 bases, with 10 bases separating them. This CDR3 is built from 15 residues. The V gene's germline CDR1 is SGHTA and CDR2 FQGNSA. The CDR3 nucleotides are TGTGCCAGCAGCTTAAGGGCAGGGGCTAATGAAAAACTGTTTTTT. Protein sequence: CASSLRAGANEKLFF.

The V gene is TRBV30, the J gene TRBJ1-2; D is undetermined. This CDR3 comprises 14 residues. From germline, CDR1 is GTSNPN and CDR2 SVGIG (reference sequence). V was clipped by 2 bases and J by 4 bases, with 14 bases between them. CDR3 nucleotides: TGTGCCTGGAGTAGACCCGGGAGGGTCTATGGCTACACCTTC. Translating it yields CAWSRPGRVYGYTF. The full variable domain, completed using reference TRBV30 and TRBJ1-2, is SQTIHQWPATLVQPVGSPLSLECTVEGTSNPNLYWYRQAAGRGLQLLFYSVGIGQISSEVPQNLSASRPQDRQFILSSKKLLLSDSGFYLCAWSRPGRVYGYTFGSGTRLTVV.

The V and J genes are TRBV6-6 and TRBJ1-4; no firm D call. V was clipped by 5 bases and J by 6 bases, with 13 bases between them. CDR1 and CDR2 (germline): MNHNY, SVGAGI (reference sequence). CDR3 size: 14 residues. CDR3 bases: TGTGCCAGCAGTCCAGGACTGGACGATGAAAAACTGTTTTTT. Translation gives CASSPGLDDEKLFF.

This clone was counted once. This chain uses TRBV6-5 with TRBJ2-1; the match to TRBD2 covers 7 bases. The CDR3 totals 15 residues. Germline-derived CDR1 and CDR2 are MNHEY and SVGAGI. The J segment lost 3 bases and the V segment lost 7 bases, leaving 9 bases of the junction unmatched. This CDR3 is CASTTSWEGYNEQFF. As DNA, the CDR3 is TGTGCCAGCACTACTAGCTGGGAGGGCTACAATGAGCAGTTCTTC.

This chain joins TRBV6-2 or TRBV6-3 and TRBJ2-1, with D possibly TRBD2 on 6 matching bases. The CDR3 is made up of 16 amino acids. Germline values: CDR1 MNHEY, CDR2 SVGEGT. Trimming shortened V by 5 bases and J by 4 bases, and 18 bases separated the two germline ends. The DNA of the CDR3 is TGTGCCAGCAGTGACACCGGGACTGGGCTTTACAATGAGCAGTTCTTC. Protein: CASSDTGTGLYNEQFF.

The chain carries TRBV9 and TRBJ2-3; a possible D gene is TRBD1 (6 bases). CDR1 is SGDLS, CDR2 YYNGEE, per germline. V lost 0 bases and J 2 bases, leaving 10 bases between the germline ends. The CDR3 runs to 15 residues. The CDR3 DNA reads TGTGCCAGCAGCGTAGAGGGGGTGTACACAGATACGCAGTATTTT. It is translated as CASSVEGVYTDTQYF.

The rearrangement joins TRBV3-1 (or the pseudogene TRBV3-2) to TRBJ1-5; D is unresolved. The germline V gene encodes CDR1 LGHDT and CDR2 YNNKEL (reference sequence). CDR3 length: 15 amino acids. Trimming removed 3 bases from V and 4 bases from J, with 13 bases in between. The CDR3 bases are TGTGCCAGCAGCCATACAGTCGGGGAAAATCAGCCCCAGCATTTT. Its protein is CASSHTVGENQPQHF.

The V and J genes are TRBV7-2 and TRBJ1-1; D is perhaps TRBD1 (5 bases). Germline loops: CDR1 SGHTA, CDR2 FQGNSA. CDR3 length equals 14 residues. Trimming took off 3 bases at V and 6 bases at J, with 14 bases between the two ends. This CDR3 reads CASSLTGGRPEAFF. DNA of the CDR3: TGTGCCAGCAGCTTGACGGGGGGACGGCCTGAAGCTTTCTTT.

As for this clone: The same CDR3 is also encoded by other DNA sequences in this sample. The chain is built from TRBV5-1 and TRBJ2-3; 9 bases fit TRBD2. V shed 0 bases, J shed 1 base, and the junction held 15 bases outside the gene matches. Germline V CDR1 and CDR2: SGHRS, YFSETQ. The CDR3 contains 20 residues. In DNA form, the CDR3 reads TGCGCCAGCAGCTTGGTGCCAGGGGCTAGCGGGAAAAGGGGCACAGATACGCAGTATTTT. Encoded protein: CASSLVPGASGKRGTDTQYF.

The chain uses TRBV6-5 and TRBJ1-2; tentative D call: TRBD1 (5 bases). Trimming removed 5 bases from V and 3 bases from J, with 13 bases in between. Germline V gives CDR1 MNHEY, CDR2 SVGAGI. The CDR3 loop spans 14 amino acids. In DNA form, the CDR3 reads TGTGCCAGCAGTCCCCGGGGGGTCCACTATGGCTACACCTTC. This sequence encodes CASSPRGVHYGYTF.

The chain links TRBV10-3 to TRBJ2-7; TRBD1 agrees at 10 bases. Germline loops: CDR1 ENHRY, CDR2 SYGVKD. The length of the CDR3 is 14 residues. The V and J ends lost 6 bases and 6 bases, in that order; junction bases with no gene match: 8. CDR3 coding DNA: TGTGCCATCAGCGCCCAGGGACAGGGGCGCGAGCAGTACTTC. Translation gives CAISAQGQGREQYF.

The chain carries TRBV18 and TRBJ2-3, with TRBD2 matching over 7 bases. V shed 2 bases and J 6 bases; nucleotides not matched to a gene: 5. Germline CDR1 is KGHSH and CDR2 is LQKENI. The CDR3 covers 14 residues. This CDR3 is CASSPVKGGDTQYF. DNA of the CDR3: TGTGCCAGCTCACCAGTCAAGGGAGGGGATACGCAGTATTTT.

This chain links TRBV30 with TRBJ1-3, with D tentatively TRBD1 (5 bases). Germline CDR1 GTSNPN, CDR2 SVGIG (reference sequence). This CDR3 is built from 13 residues. The V end lost 1 base, the J end lost 3 bases, and 7 bases lay between the germline ends. The CDR3 sequence: CAWSGQSGNTIYF. In nucleotides, the CDR3 is TGTGCCTGGAGTGGACAGAGTGGAAACACCATATATTTT.

V is TRBV10-3 and J is TRBJ1-2; D is possibly TRBD1 (6 bases). V was cut by 3 bases and J by 4 bases, with 15 bases left in between. Germline V gene sequence: CDR1 ENHRY, CDR2 SYGVKD. CDR3 length: 15 residues. CDR3 sequence: CAISEVTGMGYGYTF. CDR3 nucleotides: TGTGCCATCAGTGAAGTTACAGGGATGGGCTATGGCTACACCTTC.

The V call is TRBV10-3, the J call TRBJ2-7, with 8 bases aligning to TRBD1. Per germline, CDR1 ENHRY and CDR2 SYGVKD. The CDR3 extends over 15 amino acids. V was pared by 4 bases and J by 2 bases, with 7 bases of the junction left unmatched. CDR3 DNA: TGTGCCATCAGTGCCGGGACAGGCTTGACCTACGAGCAGTACTTC. It yields the protein CAISAGTGLTYEQYF.

The chain recombines TRBV7-2 with TRBJ2-7; 8 nucleotides agree with TRBD2. The CDR3 consists of 15 residues. The V gene's germline CDR1 is SGHTA and CDR2 FQGNSA. V was clipped by 4 bases and J by 3 bases; unmatched bases: 8. CDR3 sequence reads: CASSSSVREGYEQYF. For the CDR3, the DNA is TGTGCCAGCAGCTCTAGCGTTCGGGAGGGCTACGAGCAGTACTTC. Full variable domain (remainder filled in from reference TRBV7-2 and TRBJ2-7): GAGVSQSPSNKVTEKGKDVELRCDPISGHTALYWYRQSLGQGLEFLIYFQGNSAPDKSGLPSDRFSAERTGGSVSTLTIQRTQQEDSAVYLCASSSSVREGYEQYFGPGTRLTVT.